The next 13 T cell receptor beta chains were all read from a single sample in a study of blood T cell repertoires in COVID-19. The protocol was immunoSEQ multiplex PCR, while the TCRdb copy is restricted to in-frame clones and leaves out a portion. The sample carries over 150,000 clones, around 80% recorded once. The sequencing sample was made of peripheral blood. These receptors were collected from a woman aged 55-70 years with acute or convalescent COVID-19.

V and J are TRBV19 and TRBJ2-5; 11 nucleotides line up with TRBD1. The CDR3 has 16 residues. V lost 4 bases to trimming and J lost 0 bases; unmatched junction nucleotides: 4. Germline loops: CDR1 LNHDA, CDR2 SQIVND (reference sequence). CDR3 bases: TGTGCCAGTAGTACCGGGACAGGGGGTTACCAAGAGACCCAGTACTTC. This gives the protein CASSTGTGGYQETQYF.

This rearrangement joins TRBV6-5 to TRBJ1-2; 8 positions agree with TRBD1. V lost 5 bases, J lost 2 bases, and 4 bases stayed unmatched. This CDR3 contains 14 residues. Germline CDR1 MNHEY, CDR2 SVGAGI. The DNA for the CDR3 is TGTGCCAGCAGTCGACAGGGGCCCAACTATGGCTACACCTTC. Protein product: CASSRQGPNYGYTF.

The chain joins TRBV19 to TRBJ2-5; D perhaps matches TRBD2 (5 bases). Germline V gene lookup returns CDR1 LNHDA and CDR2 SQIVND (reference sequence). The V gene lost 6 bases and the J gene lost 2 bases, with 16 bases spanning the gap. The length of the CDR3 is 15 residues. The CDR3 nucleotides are TGTGCCAGTAGCAAAGTTCGGGCGGGTCAAGAGACCCAGTACTTC. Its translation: CASSKVRAGQETQYF.

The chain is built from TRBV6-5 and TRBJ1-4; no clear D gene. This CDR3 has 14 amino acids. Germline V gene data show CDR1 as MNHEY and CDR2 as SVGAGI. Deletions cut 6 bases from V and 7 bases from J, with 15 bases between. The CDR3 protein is CASRRGMISEKLFF. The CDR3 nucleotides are TGTGCCAGCAGGCGAGGGATGATCAGTGAAAAACTGTTTTTT.

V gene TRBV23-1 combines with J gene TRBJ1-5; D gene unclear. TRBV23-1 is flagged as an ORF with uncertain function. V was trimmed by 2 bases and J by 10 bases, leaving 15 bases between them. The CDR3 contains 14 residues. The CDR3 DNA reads TGCGCCAGCAGTCAAACGACACGGATCTCACCCCAGCATTTT. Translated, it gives CASSQTTRISPQHF.

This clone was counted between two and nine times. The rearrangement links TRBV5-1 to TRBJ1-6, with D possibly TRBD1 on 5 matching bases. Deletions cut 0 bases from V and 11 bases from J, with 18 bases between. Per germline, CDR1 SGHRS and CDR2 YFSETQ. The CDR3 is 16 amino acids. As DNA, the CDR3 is TGCGCCAGCAGCTTGGCCAATTGGGAAGAAGGGGCACCCCTCCACTTT. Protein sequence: CASSLANWEEGAPLHF.

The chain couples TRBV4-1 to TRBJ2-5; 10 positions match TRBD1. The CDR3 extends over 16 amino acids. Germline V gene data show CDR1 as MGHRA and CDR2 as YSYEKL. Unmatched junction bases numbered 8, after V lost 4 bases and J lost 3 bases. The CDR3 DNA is TGCGCCAGCAGCCGCCTTTTTGGACAGGGGGAAGAGACCCAGTACTTC. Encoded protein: CASSRLFGQGEETQYF.

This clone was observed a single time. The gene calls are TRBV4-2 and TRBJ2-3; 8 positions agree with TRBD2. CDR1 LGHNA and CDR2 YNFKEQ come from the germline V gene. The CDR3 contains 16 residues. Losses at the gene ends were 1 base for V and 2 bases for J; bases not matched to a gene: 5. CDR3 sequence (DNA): TGTGCCAGCAGCCAAGCCAGCGGGAGATTCACAGATACGCAGTATTTT. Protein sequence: CASSQASGRFTDTQYF.

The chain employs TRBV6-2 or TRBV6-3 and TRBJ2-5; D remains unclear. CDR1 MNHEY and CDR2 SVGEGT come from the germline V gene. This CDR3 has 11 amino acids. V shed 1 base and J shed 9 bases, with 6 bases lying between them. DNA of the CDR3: TGTGCCAGCAGTTACTTCTCAGCCCAGTACTTC. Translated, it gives CASSYFSAQYF.

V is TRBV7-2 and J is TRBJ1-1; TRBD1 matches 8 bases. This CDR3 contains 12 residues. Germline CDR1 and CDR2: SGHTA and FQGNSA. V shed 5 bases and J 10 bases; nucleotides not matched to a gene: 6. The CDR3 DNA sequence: TGTGCCAGCAGCCCCGACAGGGGCTTAGCTTTCTTT. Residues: CASSPDRGLAFF.

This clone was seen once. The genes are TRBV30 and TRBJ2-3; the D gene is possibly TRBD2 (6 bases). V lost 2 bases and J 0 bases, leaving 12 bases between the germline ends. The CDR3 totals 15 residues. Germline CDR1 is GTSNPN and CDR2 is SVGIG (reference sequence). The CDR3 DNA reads TGTGCCTGGAGTCGACTAGGCATGAGCACAGATACGCAGTATTTT. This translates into CAWSRLGMSTDTQYF.

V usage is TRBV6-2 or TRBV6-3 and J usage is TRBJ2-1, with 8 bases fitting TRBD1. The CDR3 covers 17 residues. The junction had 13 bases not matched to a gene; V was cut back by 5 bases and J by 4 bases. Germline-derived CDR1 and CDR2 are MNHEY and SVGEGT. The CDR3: CASSTTGQGVRYNEQFF. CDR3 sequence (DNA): TGTGCCAGCAGTACCACCGGACAGGGAGTGAGGTACAATGAGCAGTTCTTC.

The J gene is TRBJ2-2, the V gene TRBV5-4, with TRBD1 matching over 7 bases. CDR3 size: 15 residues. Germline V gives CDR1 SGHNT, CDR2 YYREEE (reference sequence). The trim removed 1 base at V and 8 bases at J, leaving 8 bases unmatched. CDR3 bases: TGTGCCAGCAGCTTGTCTAGACAGGGTAATGGGGAGCTGTTTTTT. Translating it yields CASSLSRQGNGELFF. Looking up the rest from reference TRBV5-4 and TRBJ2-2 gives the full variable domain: ETGVTQSPTHLIKTRGQQVTLRCSSQSGHNTVSWYQQALGQGPQFIFQYYREEENGRGNFPPRFSGLQFPNYSSELNVNALELDDSALYLCASSLSRQGNGELFFGEGSRLTVL.